What follows describes a single T cell receptor (beta chain). No antigen is known for it. No per-base quality is available; no much larger clone lies one base away. The sample originates from a study of T cell changes during pregnancy in multiple sclerosis (dated by TCRdb to between 2019 and 2020). At the level of the whole study: Changes in the T cell repertoire over the course of pregnancy were examined in this study in women with multiple sclerosis.

V loses 2 bases of germline sequence and J loses 6 bases, and the interval between the two ends is 7 bases. The germline V gene supplies CDR1 MDHEN and CDR2 SYDVKM. The CDR3 runs 12 amino acids, cysteine and phenylalanine included. Of all the DNA, just the CDR3 is kept, 36 bases in frame from base 1. Receptor amplification or capture employed the immunoSEQ multiplex PCR assay. Entries here come from immuneACCESS through TCRdb and include only in-frame sequences with V and J called. Some clones fail to appear in such tables; in the studies checked, an unresolved V gene covers under half of the shortfall, and the cause of the remainder is unknown. The sample yields roughly 50,000 clones; approximately 92% were counted once. The ten largest clones take up approximately 0.25% of the sample.

The rearranged segments are TRBV28 and TRBJ1-1, with the D gene uncertain. The material sequenced was CD4+ T cells from peripheral blood mononuclear cells, taken in the third trimester of pregnancy. This sequence was found in a female donor with multiple sclerosis, enrolled in a pregnancy study. The CDR3 region has the sequence CASSLRRAEAFF. The nucleotides are TGTGCCAGCAGTTTAAGGAGGGCTGAAGCTTTCTTT.